This is a list of T cell receptor beta chains from one sample in a study of beta chain features in type 1 diabetes. Measured with immunoSEQ multiplex PCR; TCRdb has only the in-frame clones, and not every one. The table records over 15,000 clones, about 70% of them present only once. Material for sequencing was Tregs from blood. The receptor source for this set is a man aged 25 to 45 with type 1 diabetes. Both conserved end residues are part of each CDR3. D genes are given only for firm matches. The listing skips clone size in some rows; elsewhere it reads once, few, many or a size class.

V gene: TRBV20-1; J gene: TRBJ2-5; clone size: -; D gene: -; CDR3 DNA: TGCAGTGCTAGAAGGGGCGAGGAGCCGTACTTC; CDR3 protein: CSARRGEEPYF
V gene: TRBV5-1; J gene: TRBJ2-5; clone size: once; D gene: TRBD1; CDR3 DNA: TGCGCCAGCAGCTACGGGACAGGGGTTGGAGAGACCCAGTACTTC; CDR3 protein: CASSYGTGVGETQYF
V gene: TRBV6-6; J gene: TRBJ2-4; clone size: -; D gene: TRBD2; CDR3 DNA: TGTGCCAGCAGTTACGGGGGGACTAGCGGGGGGGCCTCTCAGTACTTC; CDR3 protein: CASSYGGTSGGASQYF
V gene: TRBV18; J gene: TRBJ1-1; clone size: -; D gene: -; CDR3 DNA: TGTGCCAGCTCTCCTCGGGAGAACACTGAAGCTTTCTTT; CDR3 protein: CASSPRENTEAFF
V gene: TRBV7-8; J gene: TRBJ1-2; clone size: few; D gene: -; CDR3 DNA: TGTGCCAGCAGCCCCCGGGACTATGGCTACACCTTC; CDR3 protein: CASSPRDYGYTF
V gene: TRBV5-8; J gene: TRBJ2-3; clone size: -; D gene: TRBD2; CDR3 DNA: TGTGCCAGCAGCTTGGAGGTAGCGGGTACAGATACGCAGTATTTT; CDR3 protein: CASSLEVAGTDTQYF
V gene: TRBV10-3; J gene: TRBJ2-1; clone size: few; D gene: -; CDR3 DNA: TGTGCCATCAGTCCCCACTATGGGAGCTCCTACAATGAGCAGTTCTTC; CDR3 protein: CAISPHYGSSYNEQFF
V gene: TRBV11-1; J gene: TRBJ2-7; clone size: -; D gene: TRBD2; CDR3 DNA: TGTGCCAGCAGCTTAGGGGGACTAGCGGGAGCCTACGAGCAGTACTTC; CDR3 protein: CASSLGGLAGAYEQYF
V gene: TRBV5-1; J gene: TRBJ2-3; clone size: -; D gene: -; CDR3 DNA: TGCGCCAGCAGCGGGGACAACACAGATACGCAGTACTTT; CDR3 protein: CASSGDNTDTQYF
V gene: TRBV5-1; J gene: TRBJ1-1; clone size: -; D gene: -; CDR3 DNA: TGCGCCAGCAGCATGCCCCAGGGTAACACTGAAGCTTTCTTT; CDR3 protein: CASSMPQGNTEAFF
V gene: TRBV19; J gene: TRBJ2-1; clone size: -; D gene: TRBD2; CDR3 DNA: TGTGCCAGTAGTATCGGGGCTTTGGCGGGAGGCTACAATGAGCAGTTCTTC; CDR3 protein: CASSIGALAGGYNEQFF
V gene: TRBV19; J gene: TRBJ1-5; clone size: once; D gene: TRBD1; CDR3 DNA: TGTGCCAGTAGTATTGGTACAGGGGCGGGACAGCCCCAGCATTTT; CDR3 protein: CASSIGTGAGQPQHF
V gene: TRBV5-1; J gene: TRBJ2-3; clone size: -; D gene: TRBD2; CDR3 DNA: TGCGCCAGCAGCTGGACCGGGACTAGCGGAAGAAATACGCAGTATTTT; CDR3 protein: CASSWTGTSGRNTQYF
V gene: TRBV6-5; J gene: TRBJ2-2; clone size: -; D gene: TRBD2; CDR3 DNA: TGTGCCAGCAGCTACGTGGGAGGGCCGAACACCGGGGAGCTGTTTTTT; CDR3 protein: CASSYVGGPNTGELFF
V gene: TRBV13; J gene: TRBJ1-4; clone size: -; D gene: TRBD1; CDR3 DNA: TGTGCCAGCAGCAAAAGACAGGGTGCAACTAATGAAAAACTGTTTTTT; CDR3 protein: CASSKRQGATNEKLFF
V gene: TRBV2; J gene: TRBJ1-5; clone size: large; D gene: TRBD1; CDR3 DNA: TGTGCCAGCGGGGGACAGGGTAATCAGCCCCAGCATTTT; CDR3 protein: CASGGQGNQPQHF
V gene: TRBV14; J gene: TRBJ2-5; clone size: -; D gene: -; CDR3 DNA: TGTGCCAGCAGCCAAGGGTCCAGGCCCCAAGAGACCCAGTACTTC; CDR3 protein: CASSQGSRPQETQYF
V gene: TRBV18; J gene: TRBJ2-1; clone size: -; D gene: -; CDR3 DNA: TGTGCCAGCTCACCACGTAGCGCAAACTACAATGAGCAGTTCTTC; CDR3 protein: CASSPRSANYNEQFF
V gene: TRBV29-1; J gene: TRBJ1-2; clone size: -; D gene: TRBD1; CDR3 DNA: TGCAGCGTTGAAGGGGACAGAAGGGGCTACACCTTC; CDR3 protein: CSVEGDRRGYTF
V gene: TRBV6-6; J gene: TRBJ2-5; clone size: few; D gene: -; CDR3 DNA: TGTGCCAGCAGTCCCTGGGTGCAGGTGGAGGGGACCCAGTACTTC; CDR3 protein: CASSPWVQVEGTQYF
V gene: TRBV2; J gene: TRBJ2-7; clone size: -; D gene: TRBD1; CDR3 DNA: TGTGCCAGCAGTGAGGGGACAGGCCGGTGGTACGAGCAGTACTTC; CDR3 protein: CASSEGTGRWYEQYF
V gene: TRBV11-2; J gene: TRBJ2-7; clone size: -; D gene: TRBD2; CDR3 DNA: TGTGCCAGCAGCTTATTAGCGGGAGGGCGCGAGCAGTACTTC; CDR3 protein: CASSLLAGGREQYF
V gene: TRBV5-1; J gene: TRBJ2-7; clone size: -; D gene: TRBD2; CDR3 DNA: TGCGCCAGCAGCACTAGCGGGACACTCTACGAGCAGTACTTC; CDR3 protein: CASSTSGTLYEQYF
V gene: TRBV6-1; J gene: TRBJ2-7; clone size: -; D gene: TRBD1; CDR3 DNA: TGTGCCAGCAGTTCCTGGGACAGTACCTACGAGCAGTACTTC; CDR3 protein: CASSSWDSTYEQYF
V gene: TRBV11-2; J gene: TRBJ2-7; clone size: -; D gene: -; CDR3 DNA: TGTGCCAGCAGCTTAGCCAGGGGTATTATCTACGAGCAGTACTTC; CDR3 protein: CASSLARGIIYEQYF
V gene: TRBV7-8; J gene: TRBJ1-5; clone size: few; D gene: -; CDR3 DNA: TGTGCCAGCAAAGACCCGGGGAATCAGCCCCAGCATTTT; CDR3 protein: CASKDPGNQPQHF
V gene: TRBV7-2; J gene: TRBJ2-3; clone size: few; D gene: TRBD2; CDR3 DNA: TGTGCCAGCAGCTTAGGTAGCGGGAGTACCAATACGCAGTATTTT; CDR3 protein: CASSLGSGSTNTQYF
V gene: TRBV5-1; J gene: TRBJ2-1; clone size: -; D gene: TRBD1; CDR3 DNA: TGCGCCAGCAGCCTGGGACAGGGGGCACTCTACAATGAGCAGTTCTTC; CDR3 protein: CASSLGQGALYNEQFF
V gene: TRBV5-1; J gene: TRBJ2-5; clone size: -; D gene: TRBD1; CDR3 DNA: TGCGCCAGCAGCGGGTGGACAGGGGGAGACGAGACCCAGTACTTC; CDR3 protein: CASSGWTGGDETQYF
V gene: TRBV10-3; J gene: TRBJ2-7; clone size: -; D gene: TRBD2; CDR3 DNA: TGTGCCATCAGTGAGTCGGTGGGCGGGAGGGTTTCCTACGAGCAGTACTTC; CDR3 protein: CAISESVGGRVSYEQYF
V gene: TRBV5-1; J gene: TRBJ1-1; clone size: -; D gene: -; CDR3 DNA: TGCGCCAGCAGCTCCAGGGAGGGGACTGAAGCTTTCTTT; CDR3 protein: CASSSREGTEAFF
V gene: TRBV11-2; J gene: TRBJ2-1; clone size: few; D gene: -; CDR3 DNA: TGTGCCAGCAGCTTAGCGGGACTCCCCTACAATGAGCAGTTCTTC; CDR3 protein: CASSLAGLPYNEQFF
V gene: TRBV29-1; J gene: TRBJ2-1; clone size: -; D gene: TRBD2; CDR3 DNA: TGCAGCGTTGCGCGGGAGCCAATAAATGAGCAGTTCTTC; CDR3 protein: CSVAREPINEQFF
V gene: TRBV10-1; J gene: TRBJ1-2; clone size: -; D gene: -; CDR3 DNA: TGCGCCAGCAGTGATCGGGGGGACTATGGCTACACCTTC; CDR3 protein: CASSDRGDYGYTF
V gene: TRBV5-1; J gene: TRBJ1-3; clone size: -; D gene: TRBD1; CDR3 DNA: TGCGCCAGCAGCATGACAGGGGGTCGCTCTGGAAACACCATATATTTT; CDR3 protein: CASSMTGGRSGNTIYF
V gene: TRBV7-9; J gene: TRBJ2-6; clone size: -; D gene: -; CDR3 DNA: TGTGCCAGCAGCTCCACCGAGTCCGGGGCCAACGTCCTGACTTTC; CDR3 protein: CASSSTESGANVLTF
V gene: TRBV6-1; J gene: TRBJ1-2; clone size: once; D gene: -; CDR3 DNA: TGTGCCAGCAGTGACCGAGGGGGTAACTATGGCTACACCTTC; CDR3 protein: CASSDRGGNYGYTF
V gene: TRBV9; J gene: TRBJ2-5; clone size: few; D gene: TRBD2; CDR3 DNA: TGTGCCAGCAGCGTAGCCCTAGCGGGAGGGCAAGAGACCCAGTACTTC; CDR3 protein: CASSVALAGGQETQYF
V gene: TRBV5-6; J gene: TRBJ2-7; clone size: -; D gene: -; CDR3 DNA: TGTGCCAGCAGCCGCGGGACGGCGTCCTACGAGCAGTACTTC; CDR3 protein: CASSRGTASYEQYF
V gene: TRBV19; J gene: TRBJ1-5; clone size: -; D gene: -; CDR3 DNA: TGTGCCGGCGGGAGGACGGAACAGCCCCAGCATTTT; CDR3 protein: CAGGRTEQPQHF
V gene: TRBV12-5; J gene: TRBJ1-5; clone size: -; D gene: TRBD1; CDR3 DNA: TGTGCTAGTGGTTTGGTACTAGGAACAGGGGGTACTTGGCAGCCCCAGCATTTT; CDR3 protein: CASGLVLGTGGTWQPQHF
V gene: TRBV19; J gene: TRBJ2-7; clone size: -; D gene: -; CDR3 DNA: TGTGCCAGTAGTTCCTCAATGACAGGCCAATACGAGCAGTACTTC; CDR3 protein: CASSSSMTGQYEQYF